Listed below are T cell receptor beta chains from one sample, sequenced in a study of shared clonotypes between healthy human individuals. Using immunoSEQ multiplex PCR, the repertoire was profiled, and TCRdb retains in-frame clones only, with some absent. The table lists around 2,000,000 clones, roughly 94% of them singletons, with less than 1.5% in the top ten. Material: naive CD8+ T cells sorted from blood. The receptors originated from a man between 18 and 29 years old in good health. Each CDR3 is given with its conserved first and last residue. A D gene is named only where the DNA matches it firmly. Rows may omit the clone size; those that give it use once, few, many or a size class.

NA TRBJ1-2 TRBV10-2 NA CASSEGPPGFKGGYTF TGCGCCAGCAGTGAGGGTCCACCGGGTTTTAAGGGGGGCTACACCTTC
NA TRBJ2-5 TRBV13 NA CASSLGLEETQYF TGTGCCAGCAGCCTAGGACTGGAAGAGACCCAGTACTTC
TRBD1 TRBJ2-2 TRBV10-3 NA CAISDLGQGAHTGELFF TGTGCCATCAGTGACCTCGGACAGGGGGCGCACACCGGGGAGCTGTTTTTT
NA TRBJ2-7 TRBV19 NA CASSIDEGSYEQYF TGTGCCAGTAGTATAGATGAAGGGTCATACGAGCAGTACTTC
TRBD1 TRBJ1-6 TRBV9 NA CASSVEAGGVGSPLHF TGTGCCAGCAGCGTAGAGGCAGGGGGTGTTGGTTCACCCCTCCACTTT
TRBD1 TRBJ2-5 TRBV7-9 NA CASSLTVQGARETQYF TGTGCCAGCAGCCTTACAGTACAGGGGGCCCGGGAGACCCAGTACTTC
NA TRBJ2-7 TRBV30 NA CAWRLTDSYEQYF TGTGCCTGGAGATTGACGGACAGTTACGAGCAGTACTTC
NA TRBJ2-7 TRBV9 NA CASSVEAGRPEQYF TGTGCCAGCAGCGTAGAAGCAGGGAGGCCCGAGCAGTACTTC
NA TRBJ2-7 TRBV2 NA CASTWRDEAYYEQYF TGTGCCAGCACCTGGAGGGACGAGGCCTACTACGAGCAGTACTTC
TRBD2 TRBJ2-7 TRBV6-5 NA CASSQGLAWEQYF TGTGCCAGCAGTCAAGGACTAGCCTGGGAGCAGTACTTC
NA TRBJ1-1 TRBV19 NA CATGAVGPGAFF TGTGCCACCGGGGCAGTCGGGCCGGGAGCTTTCTTT
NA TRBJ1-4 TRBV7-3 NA CARRGGTNEKLFF TGTGCCCGCCGGGGGGGAACTAATGAAAAACTGTTTTTT
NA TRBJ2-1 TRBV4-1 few CASSLNMNSGYNEQFF TGCGCCAGCAGCCTCAATATGAACAGCGGCTACAATGAGCAGTTCTTC
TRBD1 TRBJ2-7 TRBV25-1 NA CASSLTGEAYEQYF TGTGCCAGCAGCCTGACAGGGGAAGCCTACGAGCAGTACTTC
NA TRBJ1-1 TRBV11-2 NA CASSLGPGANTEAFF TGTGCCAGCAGCTTAGGTCCGGGGGCGAACACTGAAGCTTTCTTT
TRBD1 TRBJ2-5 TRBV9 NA CASSVGLGQVGETQYF TGTGCCAGCAGCGTAGGGCTGGGACAGGTAGGGGAGACCCAGTACTTC